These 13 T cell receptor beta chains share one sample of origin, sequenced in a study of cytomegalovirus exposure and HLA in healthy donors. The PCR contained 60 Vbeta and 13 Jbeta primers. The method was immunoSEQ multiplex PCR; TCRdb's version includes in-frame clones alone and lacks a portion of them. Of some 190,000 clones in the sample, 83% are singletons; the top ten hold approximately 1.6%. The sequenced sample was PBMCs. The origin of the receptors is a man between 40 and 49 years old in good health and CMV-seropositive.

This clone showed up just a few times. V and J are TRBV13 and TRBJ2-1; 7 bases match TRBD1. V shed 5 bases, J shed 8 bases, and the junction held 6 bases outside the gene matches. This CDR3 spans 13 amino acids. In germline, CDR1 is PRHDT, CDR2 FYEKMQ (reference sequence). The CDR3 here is CASSPEGAYEQFF. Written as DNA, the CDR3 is TGTGCCAGCAGCCCCGAGGGGGCGTATGAGCAGTTCTTC. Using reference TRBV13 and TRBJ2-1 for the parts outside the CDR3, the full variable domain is AAGVIQSPRHLIKEKRETATLKCYPIPRHDTVYWYQQGPGQDPQFLISFYEKMQSDKGSIPDRFSAQQFSDYHSELNMSSLELGDSALYFCASSPEGAYEQFFGPGTRLTVL.

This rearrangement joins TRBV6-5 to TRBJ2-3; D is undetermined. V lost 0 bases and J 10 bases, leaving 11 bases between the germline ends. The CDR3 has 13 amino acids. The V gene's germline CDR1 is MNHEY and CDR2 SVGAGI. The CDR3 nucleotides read TGTGCCAGCAGTTACTCAATAGCAGCCGCGCAGTATTTT. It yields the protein CASSYSIAAAQYF.

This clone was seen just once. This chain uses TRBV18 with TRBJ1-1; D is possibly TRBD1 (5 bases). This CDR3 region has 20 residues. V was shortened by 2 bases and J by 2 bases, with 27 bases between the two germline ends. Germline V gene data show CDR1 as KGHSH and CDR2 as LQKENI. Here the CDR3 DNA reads TGTGCCAGCTCACCAGCTGTAGGGGCGAAGGACCTGCAATATAACACTGAAGCTTTCTTT. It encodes CASSPAVGAKDLQYNTEAFF.

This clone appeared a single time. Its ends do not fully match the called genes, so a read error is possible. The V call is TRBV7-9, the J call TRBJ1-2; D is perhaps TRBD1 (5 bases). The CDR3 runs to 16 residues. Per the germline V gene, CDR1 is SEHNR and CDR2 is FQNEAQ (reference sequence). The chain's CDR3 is CSSSSPGGAAQDGYTF. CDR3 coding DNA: TGTTCCAGCAGCTCCCCCGGCGGGGCGGCCCAAGATGGCTACACCTTC.

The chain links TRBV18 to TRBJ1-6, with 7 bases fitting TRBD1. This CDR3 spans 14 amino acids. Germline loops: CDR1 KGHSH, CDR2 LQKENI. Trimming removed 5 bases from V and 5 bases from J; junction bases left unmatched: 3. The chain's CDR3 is CASSAGTDNSPLHF. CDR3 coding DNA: TGTGCCAGCTCAGCCGGGACAGATAATTCACCCCTCCACTTT.

CDR3 sequence reads: CASSIGADTQYF. As DNA, the CDR3 is TGTGCCAGCTCCATAGGGGCAGATACGCAGTATTTT. V is TRBV2 and J is TRBJ2-3; D may be TRBD1 (5 bases). In germline, CDR1 is SNHLY, CDR2 FYNNEI. The V end was cut by 8 bases, the J end by 4 bases, with 10 bases between. The CDR3 loop spans 12 amino acids.

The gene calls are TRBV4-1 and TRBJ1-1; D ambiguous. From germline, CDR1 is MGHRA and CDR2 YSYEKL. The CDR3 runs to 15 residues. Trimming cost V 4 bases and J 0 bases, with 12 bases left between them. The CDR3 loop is CASSLTTGLNTEAFF. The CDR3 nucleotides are TGCGCCAGCAGCCTGACGACGGGTCTGAACACTGAAGCTTTCTTT.

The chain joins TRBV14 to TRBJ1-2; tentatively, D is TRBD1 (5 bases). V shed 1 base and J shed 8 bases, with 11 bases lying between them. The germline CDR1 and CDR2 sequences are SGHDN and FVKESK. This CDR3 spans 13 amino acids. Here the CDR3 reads CASSQVNTGGYTF. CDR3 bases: TGTGCCAGCAGCCAAGTCAACACAGGAGGCTACACCTTC.

The CDR3 bases are TGTGCCAGCAGCAACCGGGGGGCACTTAACACTGAAGCTTTCTTT. As protein: CASSNRGALNTEAFF. V gene TRBV6-5 combines with J gene TRBJ1-1; perhaps TRBD1 as D (6 bases). The V end lost 6 bases, the J end lost 2 bases, and 16 bases lay between the germline ends. Per germline, CDR1 MNHEY and CDR2 SVGAGI. This CDR3 spans 15 amino acids.

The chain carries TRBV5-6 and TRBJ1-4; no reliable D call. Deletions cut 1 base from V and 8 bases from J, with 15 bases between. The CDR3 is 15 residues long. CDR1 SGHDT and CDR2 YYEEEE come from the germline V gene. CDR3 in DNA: TGTGCCAGCAGCTTGCGTCCCGTAAATTCCGAAAAACTGTTTTTT. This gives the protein CASSLRPVNSEKLFF.

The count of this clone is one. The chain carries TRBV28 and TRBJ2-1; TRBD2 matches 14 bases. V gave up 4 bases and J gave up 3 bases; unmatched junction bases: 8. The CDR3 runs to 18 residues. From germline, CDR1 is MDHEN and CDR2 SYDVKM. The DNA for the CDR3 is TGTGCCAGCAGTTGGTACGGGACTAGCGGGAGTGGCTACAATGAGCAGTTCTTC. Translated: CASSWYGTSGSGYNEQFF.

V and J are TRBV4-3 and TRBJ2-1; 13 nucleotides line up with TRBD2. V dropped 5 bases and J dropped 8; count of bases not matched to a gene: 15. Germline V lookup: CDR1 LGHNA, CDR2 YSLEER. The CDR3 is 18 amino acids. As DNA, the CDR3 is TGCGCCAGCAGCAAAGGGAGGACTAGCGGGAGATGGTACCATGAGCAGTTCTTC. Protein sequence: CASSKGRTSGRWYHEQFF.

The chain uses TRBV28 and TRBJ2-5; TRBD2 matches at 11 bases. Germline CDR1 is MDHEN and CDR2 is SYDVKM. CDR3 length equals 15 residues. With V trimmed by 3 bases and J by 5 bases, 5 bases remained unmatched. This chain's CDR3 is CASSFLAGGRETQYF. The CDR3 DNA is TGTGCCAGCAGTTTCCTAGCGGGAGGAAGGGAGACCCAGTACTTC.